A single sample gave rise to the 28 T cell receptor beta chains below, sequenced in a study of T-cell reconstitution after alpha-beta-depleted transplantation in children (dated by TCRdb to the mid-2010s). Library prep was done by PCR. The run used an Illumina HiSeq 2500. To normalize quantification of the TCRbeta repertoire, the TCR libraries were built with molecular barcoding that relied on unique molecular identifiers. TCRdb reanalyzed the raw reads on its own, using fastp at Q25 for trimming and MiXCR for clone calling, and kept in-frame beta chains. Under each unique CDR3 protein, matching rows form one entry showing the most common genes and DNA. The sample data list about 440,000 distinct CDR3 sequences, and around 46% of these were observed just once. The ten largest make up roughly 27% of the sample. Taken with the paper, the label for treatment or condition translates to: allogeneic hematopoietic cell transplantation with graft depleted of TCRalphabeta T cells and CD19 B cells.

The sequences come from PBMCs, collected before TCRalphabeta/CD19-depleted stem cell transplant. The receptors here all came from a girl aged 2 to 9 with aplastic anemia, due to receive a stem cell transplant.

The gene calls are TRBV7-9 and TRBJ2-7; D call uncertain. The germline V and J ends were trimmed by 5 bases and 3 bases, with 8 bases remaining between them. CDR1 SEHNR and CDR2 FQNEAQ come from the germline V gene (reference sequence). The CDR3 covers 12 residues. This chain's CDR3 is CASSTMDYEQYF. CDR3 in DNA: TGTGCCAGCAGCACCATGGACTACGAGCAGTACTTC.

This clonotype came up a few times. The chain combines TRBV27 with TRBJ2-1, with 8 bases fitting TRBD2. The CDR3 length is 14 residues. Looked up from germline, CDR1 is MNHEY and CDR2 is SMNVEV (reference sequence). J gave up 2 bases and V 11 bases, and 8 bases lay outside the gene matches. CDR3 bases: TGTGCCCCCCGCCTAGCGGGTCCCTACAATGAGCAGTTCTTC. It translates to CAPRLAGPYNEQFF.

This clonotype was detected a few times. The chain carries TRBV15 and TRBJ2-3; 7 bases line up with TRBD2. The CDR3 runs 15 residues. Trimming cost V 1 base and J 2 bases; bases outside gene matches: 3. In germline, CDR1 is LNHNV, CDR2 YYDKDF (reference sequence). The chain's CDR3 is CATSRGSGDTDTQYF. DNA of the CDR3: TGTGCCACCAGCAGAGGAAGCGGGGACACAGATACGCAGTATTTT.

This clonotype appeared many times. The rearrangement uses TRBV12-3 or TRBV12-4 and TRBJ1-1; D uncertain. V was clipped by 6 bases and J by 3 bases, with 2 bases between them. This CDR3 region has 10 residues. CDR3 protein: CASRDTEAFF. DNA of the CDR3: TGTGCCAGCAGGGACACTGAAGCTTTCTTT.

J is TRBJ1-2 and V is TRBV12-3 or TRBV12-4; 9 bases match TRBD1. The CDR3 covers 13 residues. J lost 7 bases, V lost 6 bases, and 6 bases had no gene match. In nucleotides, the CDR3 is TGTGCCAGCAGCGGACAGGGGAGGAGTGGCTACACCTTC. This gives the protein CASSGQGRSGYTF.

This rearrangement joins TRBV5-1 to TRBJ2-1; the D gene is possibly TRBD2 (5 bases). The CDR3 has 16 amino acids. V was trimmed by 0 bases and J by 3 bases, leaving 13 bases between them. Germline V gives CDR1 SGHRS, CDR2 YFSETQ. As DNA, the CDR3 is TGCGCCAGCAGCTTGGCCGTAGGGAGAAGCTACAATGAGCAGTTCTTC. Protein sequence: CASSLAVGRSYNEQFF.

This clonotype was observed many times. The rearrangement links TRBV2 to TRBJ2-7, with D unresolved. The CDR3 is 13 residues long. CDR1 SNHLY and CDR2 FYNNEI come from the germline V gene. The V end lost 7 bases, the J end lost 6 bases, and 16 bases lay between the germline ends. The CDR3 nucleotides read TGTGCCAGCATGACCCGCCTGGCCTCCGAGCAGTACTTC. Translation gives CASMTRLASEQYF.

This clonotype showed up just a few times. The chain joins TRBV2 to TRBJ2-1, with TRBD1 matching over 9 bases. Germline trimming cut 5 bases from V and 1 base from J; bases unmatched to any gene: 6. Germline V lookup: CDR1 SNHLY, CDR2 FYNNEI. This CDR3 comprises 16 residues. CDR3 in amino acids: CASSRQGVFSYNEQFF. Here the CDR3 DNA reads TGTGCCAGCAGTCGACAGGGGGTTTTTTCCTACAATGAGCAGTTCTTC.

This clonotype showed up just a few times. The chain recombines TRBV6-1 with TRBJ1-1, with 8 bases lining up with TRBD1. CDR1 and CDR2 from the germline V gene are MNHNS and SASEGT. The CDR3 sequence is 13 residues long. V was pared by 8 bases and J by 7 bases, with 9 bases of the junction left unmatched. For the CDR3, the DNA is TGTGCCAGCCGCCCCGGGACAGGTTTTGAAGCTTTCTTT. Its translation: CASRPGTGFEAFF.

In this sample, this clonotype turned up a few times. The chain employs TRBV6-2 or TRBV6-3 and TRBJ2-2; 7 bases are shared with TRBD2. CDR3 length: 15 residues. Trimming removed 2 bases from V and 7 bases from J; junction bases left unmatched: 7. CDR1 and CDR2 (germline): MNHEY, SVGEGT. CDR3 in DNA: TGTGCCAGCAGTTACCCTGCGGGAGCTGGCGGGGAGCTGTTTTTT. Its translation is CASSYPAGAGGELFF.

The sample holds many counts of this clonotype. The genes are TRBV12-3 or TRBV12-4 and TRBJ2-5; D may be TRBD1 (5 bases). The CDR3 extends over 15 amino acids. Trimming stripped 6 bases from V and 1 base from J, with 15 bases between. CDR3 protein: CASSDEGVFQETQYF. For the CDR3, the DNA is TGTGCCAGCAGCGACGAAGGGGTCTTCCAAGAGACCCAGTACTTC.

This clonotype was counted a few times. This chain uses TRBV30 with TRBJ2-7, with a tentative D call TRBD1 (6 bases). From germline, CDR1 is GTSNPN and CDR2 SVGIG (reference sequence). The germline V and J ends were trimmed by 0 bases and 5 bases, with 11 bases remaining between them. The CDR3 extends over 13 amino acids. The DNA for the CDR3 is TGTGCCTGGAGTGTACCCAGGGGTAACGAGCAGTACTTC. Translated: CAWSVPRGNEQYF. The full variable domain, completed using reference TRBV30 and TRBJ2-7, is SQTIHQWPATLVQPVGSPLSLECTVEGTSNPNLYWYRQAAGRGLQLLFYSVGIGQISSEVPQNLSASRPQDRQFILSSKKLLLSDSGFYLCAWSVPRGNEQYFGPGTRLTVT.

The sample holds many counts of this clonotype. In nucleotides, the CDR3 is TGTGCCAGCAGCGTAGGGACTCTCAGCACAGATACGCAGTATTTT. Translating gives CASSVGTLSTDTQYF. This chain connects TRBV9 to TRBJ2-3; D might be TRBD2 (5 bases). Looked up from germline, CDR1 is SGDLS and CDR2 is YYNGEE. CDR3 length: 15 residues. The V and J ends lost 0 bases and 0 bases respectively, with 8 bases between them.

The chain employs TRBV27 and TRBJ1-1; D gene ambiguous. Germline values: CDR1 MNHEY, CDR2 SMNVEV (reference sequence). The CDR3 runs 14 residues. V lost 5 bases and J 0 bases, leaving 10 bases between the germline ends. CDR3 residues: CASSPRVLNTEAFF. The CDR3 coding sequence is TGTGCCAGCAGTCCACGGGTTTTGAACACTGAAGCTTTCTTT.

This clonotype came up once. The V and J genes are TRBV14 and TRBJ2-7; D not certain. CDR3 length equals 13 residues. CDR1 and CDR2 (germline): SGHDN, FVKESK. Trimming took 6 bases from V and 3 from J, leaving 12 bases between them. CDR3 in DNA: TGTGCCAGCAGTAAGATAGAAGACTACGAGCAGTACTTC. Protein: CASSKIEDYEQYF. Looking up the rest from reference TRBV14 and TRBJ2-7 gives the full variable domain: EAGVTQFPSHSVIEKGQTVTLRCDPISGHDNLYWYRRVMGKEIKFLLHFVKESKQDESGMPNNRFLAERTGGTYSTLKVQPAELEDSGVYFCASSKIEDYEQYFGPGTRLTVT.

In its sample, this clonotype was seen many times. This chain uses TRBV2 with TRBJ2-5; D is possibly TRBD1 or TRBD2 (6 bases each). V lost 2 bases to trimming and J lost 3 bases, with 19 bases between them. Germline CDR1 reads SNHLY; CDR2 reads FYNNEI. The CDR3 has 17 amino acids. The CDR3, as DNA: TGTGCCAGCAGTGAATCGAGCGCGGGACACCGGGAAGAGACCCAGTACTTC. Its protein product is CASSESSAGHREETQYF.

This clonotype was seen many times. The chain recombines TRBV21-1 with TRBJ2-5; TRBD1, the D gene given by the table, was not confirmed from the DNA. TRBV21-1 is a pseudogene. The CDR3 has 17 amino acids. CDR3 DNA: TGTGCCAGCAGCAAAGTGAAAGTGACCCCCACAATTGGGACCCAGTACTTC. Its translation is CASSKVKVTPTIGTQYF.

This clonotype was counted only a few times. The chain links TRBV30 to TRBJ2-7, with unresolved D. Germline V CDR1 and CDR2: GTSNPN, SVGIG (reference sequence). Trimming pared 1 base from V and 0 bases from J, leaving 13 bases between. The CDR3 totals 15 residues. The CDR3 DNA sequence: TGTGCCTGGAGTGAAAAGAGCAGGAGCTCCTACGAGCAGTACTTC. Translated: CAWSEKSRSSYEQYF. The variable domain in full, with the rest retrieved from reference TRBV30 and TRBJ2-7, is SQTIHQWPATLVQPVGSPLSLECTVEGTSNPNLYWYRQAAGRGLQLLFYSVGIGQISSEVPQNLSASRPQDRQFILSSKKLLLSDSGFYLCAWSEKSRSSYEQYFGPGTRLTVT.

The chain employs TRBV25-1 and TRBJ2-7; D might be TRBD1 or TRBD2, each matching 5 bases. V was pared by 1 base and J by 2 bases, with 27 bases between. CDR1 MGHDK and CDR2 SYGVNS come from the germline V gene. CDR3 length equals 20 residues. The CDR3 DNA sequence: TGTGCCAGCAGTGAATCGGTGTGGTTAGCAGGGACGACCCTAGCCTACGAGCAGTACTTC. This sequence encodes CASSESVWLAGTTLAYEQYF.

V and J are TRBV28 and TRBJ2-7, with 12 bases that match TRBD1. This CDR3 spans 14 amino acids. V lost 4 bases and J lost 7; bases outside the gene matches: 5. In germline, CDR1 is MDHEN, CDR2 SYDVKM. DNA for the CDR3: TGTGCCAGCAGTTCCCGGGACAGGGGGCTGGAGCAGTACTTC. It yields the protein CASSSRDRGLEQYF.

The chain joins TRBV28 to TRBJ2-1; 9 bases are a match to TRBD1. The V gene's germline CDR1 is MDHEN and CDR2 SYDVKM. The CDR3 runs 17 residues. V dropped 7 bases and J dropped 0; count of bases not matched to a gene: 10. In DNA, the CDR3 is TGTGCCAGCAACTCGGGACAGGGCCCAAGCTCCTACAATGAGCAGTTCTTC. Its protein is CASNSGQGPSSYNEQFF.

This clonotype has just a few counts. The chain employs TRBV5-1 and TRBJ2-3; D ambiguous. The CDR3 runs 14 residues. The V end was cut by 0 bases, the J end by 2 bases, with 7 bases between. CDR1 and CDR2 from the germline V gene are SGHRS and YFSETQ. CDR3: CASSLAQITDTQYF. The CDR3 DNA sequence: TGCGCCAGCAGCTTGGCGCAGATCACAGATACGCAGTATTTT.

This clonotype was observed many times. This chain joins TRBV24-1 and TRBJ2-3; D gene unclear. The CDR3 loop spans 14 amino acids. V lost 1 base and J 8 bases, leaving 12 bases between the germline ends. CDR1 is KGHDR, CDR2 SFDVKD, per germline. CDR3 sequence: CATSDFRALGTQYF. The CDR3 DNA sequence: TGTGCCACCAGTGATTTTAGGGCCTTAGGTACGCAGTATTTT.

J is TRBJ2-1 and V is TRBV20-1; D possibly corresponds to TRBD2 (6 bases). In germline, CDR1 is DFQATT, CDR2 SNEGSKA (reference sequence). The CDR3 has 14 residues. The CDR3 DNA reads TGCAGCGTCGGAGGGCACAGCTCCTACAATGAGCAGTTCTTC. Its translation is CSVGGHSSYNEQFF.

In DNA, the CDR3 is TGTGCCAGCAGTCAGCCGAAGGCTAAAAACATTCAGTACTTC. This sequence encodes CASSQPKAKNIQYF. The chain couples TRBV3-1 to TRBJ2-4; D not resolved. The V and J ends lost 6 bases and 4 bases respectively, with 13 bases between them. The CDR3 is 14 amino acids. CDR1 and CDR2 from the germline V gene are LGHDT and YNNKEL (reference sequence).

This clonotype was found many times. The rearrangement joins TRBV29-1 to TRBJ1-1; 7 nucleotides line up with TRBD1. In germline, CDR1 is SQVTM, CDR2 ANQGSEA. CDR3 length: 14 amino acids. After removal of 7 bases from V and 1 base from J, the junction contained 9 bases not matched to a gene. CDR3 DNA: TGCAGCGCGACAGGGATAAAAACGAACACTGAAGCTTTCTTT. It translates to CSATGIKTNTEAFF.

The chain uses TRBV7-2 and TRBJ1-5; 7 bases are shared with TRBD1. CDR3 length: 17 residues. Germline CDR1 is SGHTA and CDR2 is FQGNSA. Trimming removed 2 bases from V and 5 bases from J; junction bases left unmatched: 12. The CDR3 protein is CASSLTVAGGVYQPQHF. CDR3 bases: TGTGCCAGCAGCTTAACTGTCGCAGGGGGGGTTTATCAGCCCCAGCATTTT.

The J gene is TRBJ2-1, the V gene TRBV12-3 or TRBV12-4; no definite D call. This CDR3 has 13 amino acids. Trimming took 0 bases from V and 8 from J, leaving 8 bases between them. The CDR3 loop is CASSLAPWYEQFF. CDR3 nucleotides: TGTGCCAGCAGTTTAGCTCCGTGGTATGAGCAGTTCTTC.